Here is one T cell receptor (beta chain) with its context. The antigen is not known. TCRdb itself ran the 5' RACE reads through MiXCR, one entry per CDR3 protein. There are roughly 110,000 distinct CDR3 sequences in the sample; about a sixth occur only once, and 28% lies in the top ten. This sample was taken from a study of T-cell memory formation after mild COVID-19. Study in general: Largely, TCR clusters stayed within a single donor.

Per the germline V gene, CDR1 is KGHDR and CDR2 is SFDVKD. This CDR3 comprises 15 residues. Trimming cost V 4 bases and J 0 bases, with 10 bases left between them. Study-level results: Clones contracting over day 15 to 85 were CD4/CD8 balanced, with later expanders leaning CD4+.

The chain carries TRBV24-1 and TRBJ2-3; a possible D gene is TRBD1 (6 bases). The receptor's source is an adult woman who had mild COVID-19 (a few samples of this study predate the infection). Cell type and time point are not known. Sequencing was carried out using PBMCs or a T cell subset sorted from them (not recorded which). The CDR3 spells CATSDSGQSTDTQYF. The CDR3 DNA is TGTGCCACCAGTGACTCCGGACAGAGCACAGATACGCAGTATTTT.